Below are 6 T cell receptor beta chains sequenced from a single sample in a study of radiotherapy plus CTLA-4 blockade in lung cancer. Clones were sequenced by immunoSEQ multiplex PCR, and TCRdb holds only the in-frame ones, with some missing. The sample records just under 60,000 clones, 70% to 80% being singletons. The sample in question was peripheral blood, obtained from a patient treated with radiotherapy plus ipilimumab. Receptors originate from a human donor with non-small cell lung cancer whose response to radiotherapy plus ipilimumab could not be evaluated.

The table lists this clone with a few counts. This sequence joins TRBV10-3 and TRBJ2-5, with 8 bases that match TRBD2. The germline CDR1 and CDR2 sequences are ENHRY and SYGVKD. V gave up 5 bases and J gave up 3 bases; unmatched junction bases: 11. The CDR3 is made up of 16 amino acids. This chain's CDR3 is CAISNRPGGAEETQYF. In DNA form, the CDR3 reads TGTGCCATCAGTAACCGCCCGGGGGGGGCGGAAGAGACCCAGTACTTC.

This chain's CDR3 is CAWSKQRNTEAFF. In DNA, the CDR3 is TGTGCCTGGAGCAAACAGAGGAACACTGAAGCTTTCTTT. The chain is built from TRBV30 and TRBJ1-1; the D is unclear. CDR3 length: 13 amino acids. In germline, CDR1 is GTSNPN, CDR2 SVGIG (reference sequence). V was shortened by 3 bases and J by 1 base, with 9 bases between the two germline ends. The complete variable domain, with remaining parts taken from reference TRBV30 and TRBJ1-1, reads SQTIHQWPATLVQPVGSPLSLECTVEGTSNPNLYWYRQAAGRGLQLLFYSVGIGQISSEVPQNLSASRPQDRQFILSSKKLLLSDSGFYLCAWSKQRNTEAFFGQGTRLTVV.

CDR3 region: CASSLELAGLYQETQYF. CDR3 coding DNA: TGTGCCAGCAGCTTAGAACTAGCGGGTCTGTACCAAGAGACCCAGTACTTC. This chain joins TRBV7-6 and TRBJ2-5, with 9 bases that match TRBD2. The CDR3 totals 17 residues. The V segment lost 1 base and the J segment 0 bases; nucleotides outside the gene matches: 6. Per the germline V gene, CDR1 is SGHVS and CDR2 is FNYEAQ.

CDR3 in amino acids: CSATGLLNTGELFF. The CDR3 region has the DNA TGCAGCGCTACGGGACTGCTTAACACCGGGGAGCTGTTTTTT. The genes are TRBV29-1 and TRBJ2-2; D possibly corresponds to TRBD2 (6 bases). CDR1 SQVTM and CDR2 ANQGSEA come from the germline V gene. The CDR3 totals 14 residues. Trimming took off 7 bases at V and 2 bases at J, with 14 bases between the two ends.

The CDR3 DNA sequence: TGTGCCAGCAGTTCCGGGGACAGAGGAAACACCATATATTTT. Its protein is CASSSGDRGNTIYF. This chain connects TRBV28 to TRBJ1-3; 7 bases map to TRBD1. V was pared by 4 bases and J by 4 bases, with 4 bases of the junction left unmatched. Germline V gives CDR1 MDHEN, CDR2 SYDVKM. This CDR3 comprises 14 residues. The variable domain in full, completed from reference TRBV28 and TRBJ1-3, reads DVKVTQSSRYLVKRTGEKVFLECVQDMDHENMFWYRQDPGLGLRLIYFSYDVKMKEKGDIPEGYSVSREKKERFSLILESASTNQTSMYLCASSSGDRGNTIYFGEGSWLTVV.

The chain is built from TRBV19 and TRBJ1-5; 7 positions match TRBD1. The CDR3 length is 14 residues. Unmatched junction bases numbered 6, after V lost 6 bases and J lost 4 bases. Germline V gene data show CDR1 as LNHDA and CDR2 as SQIVND (reference sequence). CDR3 amino acids: CASRRWDSNQPQHF. As DNA, the CDR3 is TGTGCCAGTAGACGTTGGGACAGTAATCAGCCCCAGCATTTT.